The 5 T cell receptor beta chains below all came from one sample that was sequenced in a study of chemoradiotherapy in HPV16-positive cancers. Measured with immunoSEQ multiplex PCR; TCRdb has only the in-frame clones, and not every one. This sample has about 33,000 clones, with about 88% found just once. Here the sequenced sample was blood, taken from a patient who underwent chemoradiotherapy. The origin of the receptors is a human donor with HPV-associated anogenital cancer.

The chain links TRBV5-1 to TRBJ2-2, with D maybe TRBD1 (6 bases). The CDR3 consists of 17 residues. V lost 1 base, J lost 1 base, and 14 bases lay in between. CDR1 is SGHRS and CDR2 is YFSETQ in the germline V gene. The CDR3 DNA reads TGCGCCAGCAGCTTGTCTGGGACACCTAAGAACACCGGGGAGCTGTTTTTT. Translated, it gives CASSLSGTPKNTGELFF.

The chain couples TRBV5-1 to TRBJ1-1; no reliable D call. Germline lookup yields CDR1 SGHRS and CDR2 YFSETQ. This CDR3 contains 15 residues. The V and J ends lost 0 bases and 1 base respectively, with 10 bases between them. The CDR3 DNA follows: TGCGCCAGCAGCTTGGTTCCGGGTCCGAACACTGAAGCTTTCTTT. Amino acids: CASSLVPGPNTEAFF.

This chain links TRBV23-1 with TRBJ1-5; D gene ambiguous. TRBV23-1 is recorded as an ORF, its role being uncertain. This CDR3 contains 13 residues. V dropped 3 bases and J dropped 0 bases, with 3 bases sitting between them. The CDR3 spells CASSHSSNQPQHF. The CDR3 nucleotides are TGCGCCAGCAGTCACTCTAGCAATCAGCCCCAGCATTTT.

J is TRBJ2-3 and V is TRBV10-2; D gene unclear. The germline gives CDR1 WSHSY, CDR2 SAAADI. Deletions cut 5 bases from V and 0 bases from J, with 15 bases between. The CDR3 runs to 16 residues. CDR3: CASSYQLSSSTDTQYF. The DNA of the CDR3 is TGCGCCAGCAGTTACCAGTTATCCTCTAGCACAGATACGCAGTATTTT.

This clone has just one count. CDR3 coding DNA: TGTGCCAGCAGTTACCAAGACTCCCAAGAGACCCAGTACTTC. Translated: CASSYQDSQETQYF. The chain combines TRBV6-5 with TRBJ2-5; no firm D call. This CDR3 is 14 amino acids long. Germline CDR1 reads MNHEY; CDR2 reads SVGAGI. The V end was cut by 2 bases, the J end by 1 base, with 8 bases between.